Sequencing of this T cell receptor beta chain was carried out in a study of T cell clones after liver transplantation. Study as a whole: Samples came from ITN030ST, which attempted immunosuppression withdrawal within 2 years of liver transplantation.

Assay: immunoSEQ multiplex PCR; the TCRdb copy retains only in-frame clones and omits some. The sample has about 74,000 clones, roughly 80% seen once. CDR3 size: 17 residues. Germline V gene lookup returns CDR1 MDHEN and CDR2 SYDVKM. The V end lost 1 base, the J end lost 5 bases, and 21 bases lay between the germline ends. Material: CD4+ T cells from blood, obtained before liver transplant. This sequence was found in a human donor who received a liver transplant. V usage is TRBV28 and J usage is TRBJ2-7; D unclear. The CDR3 DNA sequence: TGTGCCAGCAGTTTATTGGGCCCGGGCTTTCCTAAGGACGAGCAGTACTTC. This codes for CASSLLGPGFPKDEQYF.